The present entry profiles one T cell receptor beta chain with its context. Its antigen remains unidentified. TCRdb reanalysed the 5' RACE reads using MiXCR and keeps one entry per CDR3 protein. The sample shows about 46,000 distinct CDR3 sequences, 25% to 30% of them seen only once. Regarding the study as a whole: Greatest tumor Treg TCR overlap was with tumor naive CD4+ cells. Tumor memory CD4+ T cell TCR gene usage clustered with blood and lymph node memory CD4+ cells and lymph node naive CD4+ cells.

The length of the CDR3 is 15 residues. Trimming removed 0 bases from V and 4 bases from J; junction bases left unmatched: 5. The germline V gene has CDR1 LGHNA and CDR2 YNFKEQ. CD25-based Treg depletion was applied to purified naive CD4+ T cells. The chain carries TRBV4-2 and TRBJ1-2; 7 bases are shared with TRBD1. The origin of this receptor is a female donor with breast cancer. The sample taken for sequencing was naive CD4+ T cells sorted from blood. Subset defined: naive CD4+ T cells, CD4+CD45RA+CD25-. The CDR3 protein is CASSQEGQVIYGYTF. CDR3 DNA: TGTGCCAGCAGCCAAGAAGGACAGGTCATCTATGGCTACACCTTC.